The 19 T cell receptor beta chains listed next were all sequenced from one sample in a study of blood T cell repertoires in COVID-19. Profiled with immunoSEQ multiplex PCR; TCRdb holds only in-frame clones, not every one. Here the sample spans some 220,000 clones, about 85% being singletons. Sequencing was done on a sample of peripheral blood. The receptors originated from a woman aged 60-75 years who had recovered from COVID-19.

This clone occurred a few times. The rearrangement uses TRBV6-6 and TRBJ2-3; D is possibly TRBD2 (6 bases). Germline values: CDR1 MNHNY, CDR2 SVGAGI (reference sequence). The V end lost 5 bases, the J end lost 3 bases, and 18 bases lay between the germline ends. The CDR3 consists of 16 residues. CDR3 loop: CASSGRDVRDTDTQYF. CDR3 coding DNA: TGTGCCAGCAGTGGGCGGGACGTTAGGGATACAGATACGCAGTATTTT.

Of note for this clone: With a much larger clone just one base away, this may be a read error. Other DNA sequences in this specimen translate into the identical CDR3. In DNA, the CDR3 is TGTGCCTGGAGTGTACCTAGTCAGCCCCAACATTTT. Its translation: CAWSVPSQPQHF. The chain links TRBV30 to TRBJ1-5; unclear D gene. CDR3 length: 12 residues. From germline, CDR1 is GTSNPN and CDR2 SVGIG (reference sequence). Supplemented by reference TRBV30 and TRBJ1-5, the full variable domain reads SQTIHQWPATLVQPVGSPLSLECTVEGTSNPNLYWYRQAAGRGLQLLFYSVGIGQISSEVPQNLSASRPQDRQFILSSKKLLLSDSGFYLCAWSVPSQPQHFGDGTRLSIL.

This chain connects TRBV5-1 to TRBJ2-1; 10 bases are shared with TRBD2. J was trimmed by 2 bases and V by 1 base; bases with no gene match: 6. There are 17 residues in the CDR3. The germline CDR1 and CDR2 sequences are SGHRS and YFSETQ. CDR3 protein: CASSLRGSGGAYNEQFF. The CDR3 nucleotides are TGCGCCAGCAGCTTGAGGGGGAGCGGGGGGGCCTACAATGAGCAGTTCTTC.

This chain connects TRBV6-4 to TRBJ2-7, with D possibly being TRBD2 (5 bases). The V end lost 5 bases, the J end lost 5 bases, and 13 bases lay between the germline ends. This CDR3 is built from 13 residues. Looked up from germline, CDR1 is MRHNA and CDR2 is SNTAGT. CDR3 sequence: CASSPPEGHEQYF. The CDR3 DNA is TGTGCCAGCAGTCCCCCCGAGGGCCACGAGCAGTACTTC.

The J gene is TRBJ2-5, the V gene TRBV2, with 7 bases that match TRBD2. The CDR3 has 14 amino acids. The trim removed 7 bases at V and 4 bases at J, leaving 9 bases unmatched. CDR1 is SNHLY, CDR2 FYNNEI, per germline. CDR3 in amino acids: CASIRERGTETQYF. In nucleotides, the CDR3 is TGTGCCAGCATTAGGGAGCGGGGCACAGAGACCCAGTACTTC.

This clone showed up just a few times. V gene TRBV18 combines with J gene TRBJ1-5; TRBD1 agrees at 7 bases. The CDR3 contains 13 residues. With 4 bases clipped from V and 7 bases from J, the junction kept 4 bases outside the gene matches. Germline values: CDR1 KGHSH, CDR2 LQKENI. Here the CDR3 DNA reads TGTGCCAGCTCACTTACAGGGGCGCAGCCCCAGCATTTT. Translated, it gives CASSLTGAQPQHF.

The J gene is TRBJ2-6, the V gene TRBV19; 8 nucleotides line up with TRBD1. The CDR3 consists of 15 residues. The germline CDR1 and CDR2 sequences are LNHDA and SQIVND (reference sequence). Trimming at V came to 5 bases and at J to 6 bases, leaving 6 bases not matched to a gene. The CDR3 DNA reads as TGTGCCAGTAGTTCCAGGGGGCCCCAGGCCAACGTCCTGACTTTC. It codes for CASSSRGPQANVLTF. Full variable domain (missing parts from reference TRBV19 and TRBJ2-6): DGGITQSPKYLFRKEGQNVTLSCEQNLNHDAMYWYRQDPGQGLRLIYYSQIVNDFQKGDIAEGYSVSREKKESFPLTVTSAQKNPTAFYLCASSSRGPQANVLTFGAGSRLTVL.

The chain links TRBV6-5 to TRBJ2-5; maybe TRBD1 (5 bases). Per germline, CDR1 MNHEY and CDR2 SVGAGI. The CDR3 sequence is 14 residues long. The V end lost 0 bases, the J end lost 5 bases, and 10 bases lay between the germline ends. Written as DNA, the CDR3 is TGTGCCAGCAGTTACTCGATAGGGGTCGAGACCCAGTACTTC. It specifies CASSYSIGVETQYF.

This clone was recorded a few times. The V gene is TRBV9, the J gene TRBJ2-5; possibly TRBD1 for D (6 bases). V was shortened by 5 bases and J by 5 bases, with 16 bases between the two germline ends. The CDR3 sequence is 14 residues long. CDR1 SGDLS and CDR2 YYNGEE come from the germline V gene. CDR3 loop: CASSSGQNQETQYF. The CDR3 nucleotides are TGTGCCAGCAGTTCCGGACAGAATCAGGAGACCCAGTACTTC.

This chain uses TRBV5-1 with TRBJ2-2; 12 nucleotides line up with TRBD1. Germline values: CDR1 SGHRS, CDR2 YFSETQ. This CDR3 contains 20 residues. J was trimmed by 2 bases and V by 4 bases; bases with no gene match: 15. The CDR3 nucleotides are TGCGCCAGCAGCCCTCTCCCGGGACAGGGGGCGATACTAAACACCGGGGAGCTGTTTTTT. Translating it yields CASSPLPGQGAILNTGELFF.

V and J are TRBV7-9 and TRBJ1-2; D is unresolved. The germline V gene has CDR1 SEHNR and CDR2 FQNEAQ (reference sequence). This CDR3 comprises 13 residues. V lost 5 bases and J 10 bases, leaving 17 bases between the germline ends. CDR3 nucleotide sequence: TGTGCCAGCAGCCTAACCGGCACGGAGTACTACACCTTC. This encodes CASSLTGTEYYTF. The full variable domain, rest sourced from reference TRBV7-9 and TRBJ1-2, is DTGVSQNPRHKITKRGQNVTFRCDPISEHNRLYWYRQTLGQGPEFLTYFQNEAQLEKSRLLSDRFSAERPKGSFSTLEIQRTEQGDSAMYLCASSLTGTEYYTFGSGTRLTVV.

This chain links TRBV2 with TRBJ2-5; D may be TRBD2 (5 bases). The V gene lost 7 bases and the J gene lost 0 bases, with 6 bases spanning the gap. The CDR3 is made up of 12 amino acids. Germline V gives CDR1 SNHLY, CDR2 FYNNEI. The CDR3 reads CASNGDQETQYF. In DNA, the CDR3 is TGTGCCAGCAACGGGGACCAAGAGACCCAGTACTTC. Full variable domain (remainder filled in from reference TRBV2 and TRBJ2-5): EPEVTQTPSHQVTQMGQEVILRCVPISNHLYFYWYRQILGQKVEFLVSFYNNEISEKSEIFDDQFSVERPDGSNFTLKIRSTKLEDSAMYFCASNGDQETQYFGPGTRLLVL.

The CDR3 DNA reads TGTGCCTGGAGTCCCCTCAGGGGGAGCAATCAGCCCCAGCATTTT. This translates into CAWSPLRGSNQPQHF. V and J are TRBV30 and TRBJ1-5; 7 bases match TRBD1. Germline lookup yields CDR1 GTSNPN and CDR2 SVGIG (reference sequence). V lost 2 bases to trimming and J lost 1 base; unmatched junction nucleotides: 5. The CDR3 extends over 15 amino acids.

The chain couples TRBV19 to TRBJ1-1; D is undetermined. Germline values: CDR1 LNHDA, CDR2 SQIVND (reference sequence). V lost 1 base, J lost 5 bases, and 20 bases lay in between. The CDR3 spans 17 residues. CDR3 coding DNA: TGTGCCAGTAGTATAGGGGTTGGCGGGGAGGGTAATACTGAAGCTTTCTTT. Its protein is CASSIGVGGEGNTEAFF.

V is TRBV2 and J is TRBJ1-2; 9 bases align to TRBD1. CDR3 length: 14 residues. Germline loops: CDR1 SNHLY, CDR2 FYNNEI. V gave up 6 bases and J gave up 5 bases; unmatched junction bases: 7. DNA for the CDR3: TGTGCCAGCAGCGATCCGGGACAGGGATATGGCTACACCTTC. This gives the protein CASSDPGQGYGYTF.

The rearrangement joins TRBV5-6 to TRBJ2-3; the match to TRBD2 covers 11 bases. Germline assignment: CDR1 SGHDT and CDR2 YYEEEE. The length of the CDR3 is 17 residues. J gave up 4 bases and V 1 base, and 8 bases lay outside the gene matches. The CDR3 is CASSLLAGGPFADTQYF. The CDR3 DNA reads TGTGCCAGCAGCTTGCTAGCGGGGGGCCCGTTTGCAGATACGCAGTATTTT. Full variable domain (missing parts from reference TRBV5-6 and TRBJ2-3): DAGVTQSPTHLIKTRGQQVTLRCSPKSGHDTVSWYQQALGQGPQFIFQYYEEEERQRGNFPDRFSGHQFPNYSSELNVNALLLGDSALYLCASSLLAGGPFADTQYFGPGTRLTVL.

The genes are TRBV5-1 and TRBJ2-7; 8 bases align to TRBD2. Germline CDR1 and CDR2: SGHRS and YFSETQ. The V gene end was trimmed by 4 bases and the J gene end by 4 bases; junction bases not matched to a gene: 7. The CDR3 consists of 14 residues. The CDR3 coding sequence is TGCGCCAGCAGCCCCGGGAGGGTAGAGTACGAGCAGTACTTC. Translated: CASSPGRVEYEQYF.

The chain employs TRBV5-8 and TRBJ2-3; 8 bases fit TRBD1. This CDR3 has 14 amino acids. J gave up 2 bases and V 4 bases, and 3 bases lay outside the gene matches. The germline CDR1 and CDR2 sequences are SGHTS and YDEGEE. CDR3 coding DNA: TGTGCCAGCAGCGACAGGGGCCTCACAGATACGCAGTATTTT. Translation gives CASSDRGLTDTQYF.

This clone has a single count. The gene calls are TRBV7-2 and TRBJ2-5; 7 bases align to TRBD2. With 5 bases clipped from V and 2 bases from J, the junction kept 8 bases outside the gene matches. CDR1 SGHTA and CDR2 FQGNSA come from the germline V gene. CDR3 length: 15 residues. This chain's CDR3 is CASSPGGGGQETQYF. The CDR3 DNA reads as TGTGCCAGCAGCCCGGGCGGCGGGGGACAAGAGACCCAGTACTTC.